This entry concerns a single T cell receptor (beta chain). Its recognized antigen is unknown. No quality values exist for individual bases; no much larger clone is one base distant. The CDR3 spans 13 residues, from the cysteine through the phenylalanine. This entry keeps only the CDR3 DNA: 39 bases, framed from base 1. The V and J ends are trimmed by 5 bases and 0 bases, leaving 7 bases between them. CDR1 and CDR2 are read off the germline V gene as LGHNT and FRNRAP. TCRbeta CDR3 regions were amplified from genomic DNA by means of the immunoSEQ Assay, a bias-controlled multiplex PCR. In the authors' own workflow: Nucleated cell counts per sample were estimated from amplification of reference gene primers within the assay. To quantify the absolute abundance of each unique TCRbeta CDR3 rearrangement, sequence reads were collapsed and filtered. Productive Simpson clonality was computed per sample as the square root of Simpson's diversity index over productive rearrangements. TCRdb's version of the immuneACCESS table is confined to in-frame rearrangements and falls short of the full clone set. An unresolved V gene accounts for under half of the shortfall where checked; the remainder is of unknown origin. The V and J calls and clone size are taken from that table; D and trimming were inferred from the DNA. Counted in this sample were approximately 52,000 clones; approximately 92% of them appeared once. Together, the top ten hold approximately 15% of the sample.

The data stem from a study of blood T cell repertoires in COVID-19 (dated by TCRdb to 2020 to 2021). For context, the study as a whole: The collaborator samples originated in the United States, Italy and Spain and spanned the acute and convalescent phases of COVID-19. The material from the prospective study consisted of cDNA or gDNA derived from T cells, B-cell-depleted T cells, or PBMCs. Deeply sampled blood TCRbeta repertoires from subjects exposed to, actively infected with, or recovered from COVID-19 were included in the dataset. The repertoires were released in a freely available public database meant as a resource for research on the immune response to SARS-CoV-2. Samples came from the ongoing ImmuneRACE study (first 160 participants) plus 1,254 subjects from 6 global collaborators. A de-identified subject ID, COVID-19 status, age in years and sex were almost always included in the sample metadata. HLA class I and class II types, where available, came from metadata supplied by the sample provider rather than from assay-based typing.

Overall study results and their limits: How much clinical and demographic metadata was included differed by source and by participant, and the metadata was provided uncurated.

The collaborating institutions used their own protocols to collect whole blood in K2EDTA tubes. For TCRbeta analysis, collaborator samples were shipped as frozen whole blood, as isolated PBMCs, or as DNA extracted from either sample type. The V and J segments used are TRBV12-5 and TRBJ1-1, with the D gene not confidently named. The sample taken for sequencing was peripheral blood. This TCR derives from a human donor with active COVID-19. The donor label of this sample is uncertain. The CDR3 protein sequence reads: CASGPEVNTEAFF. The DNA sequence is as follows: TGTGCTAGTGGTCCAGAGGTGAACACTGAAGCTTTCTTT.